The source of this TCR beta chain is a study of metastatic and nonmetastatic thyroid tumors. Turning to the study itself: Repertoires from malignant and benign thyroid patients were compared across blood and tumor or nodule tissue. Study results and caveats: In blood and tumor, TCR beta diversity was reportedly significantly higher in malignant thyroid tumors than in benign nodules.

CDR1 and CDR2 from the germline V gene are DFQATT and SNEGSKA (reference sequence). V was shortened by 5 bases and J by 0 bases, with 7 bases between the two germline ends. The CDR3 loop spans 12 amino acids. Per the original data handling: A papillary thyroid cancer distant-metastasis classifier was built from CDR3 differences across clinicopathological groups. With MiXCR, TCRdb reprocessed the PCR reads. The V and J calls were determined by TCRdb, not by the authors. This table holds 50,000 or so clones, approximately 26% found once. All patients were treatment-naive before thyroid surgery. A word on this clone: Its antigen is currently unknown.

The TCR comes from a male donor with papillary thyroid cancer or a benign thyroid nodule (not recorded which). Some clones in this sample may be carry-over from other donors' samples. The chain combines TRBV20-1 with TRBJ1-1; D ambiguous. The specimen was blood. CDR3 region: CSAASMNTEAFF. CDR3 nucleotide sequence: TGCAGTGCTGCCTCGATGAACACTGAAGCTTTCTTT.